The 10 T cell receptor beta chains given below trace back to one sample, sequenced in a study of T cell responses to AZD1222 COVID-19 vaccine. TCRdb's table, derived via immunoSEQ multiplex PCR, lists solely in-frame clones and lacks some. The repertoire holds under 170,000 clones, with roughly 92% as singletons. This sample comprised peripheral blood, obtained on day 0 of AZD1222 vaccination. The receptors come from an adult in good health.

This chain links TRBV30 with TRBJ1-5; D is ambiguous. The CDR3 sequence is 12 residues long. Germline loops: CDR1 GTSNPN, CDR2 SVGIG (reference sequence). V lost 2 bases, J lost 2 bases, and 4 bases lay in between. DNA of the CDR3: TGTGCCTGGAGTATCCGCAATCAGCCCCAGCATTTT. This encodes CAWSIRNQPQHF.

V and J are TRBV15 and TRBJ2-3; D call uncertain. The V gene's germline CDR1 is LNHNV and CDR2 YYDKDF (reference sequence). Trimming left V 8 bases short and J 8 bases short, with 17 bases between. The CDR3 sequence is 13 residues long. CDR3 nucleotide sequence: TGTGCCACCCGGAGTGGGCTCTCCGGTACGCAGTATTTT. Translated, it gives CATRSGLSGTQYF.

This clone has just one count. The chain joins TRBV2 to TRBJ1-2; 7 bases fit TRBD1. Germline assignment: CDR1 SNHLY and CDR2 FYNNEI. The CDR3 length is 13 residues. V lost 6 bases to trimming and J lost 1 base; unmatched junction nucleotides: 2. The CDR3 loop reads CASSGTDNYGYTF. The CDR3 DNA reads TGTGCCAGCAGCGGGACAGATAACTATGGCTACACCTTC.

The chain is built from TRBV30 and TRBJ1-5, with 7 bases identical to TRBD1. V lost 1 base to trimming and J lost 5 bases; unmatched junction nucleotides: 17. This CDR3 region has 18 residues. Per the germline V gene, CDR1 is GTSNPN and CDR2 is SVGIG (reference sequence). The CDR3 coding sequence is TGTGCCTGGAGTGCAGCCCCCGGGACAGAAACCCGCGATCAGCCCCAGCATTTT. Its protein is CAWSAAPGTETRDQPQHF.

The chain combines TRBV5-1 with TRBJ2-5; the match to TRBD2 covers 12 bases. After removal of 4 bases from V and 5 bases from J, the junction contained 9 bases not matched to a gene. There are 16 residues in the CDR3. In germline, CDR1 is SGHRS, CDR2 YFSETQ. CDR3 DNA sequence: TGCGCCAGCAGCGCACCTAGCGGGAGGGCTGAGGAGACCCAGTACTTC. Encoded protein: CASSAPSGRAEETQYF.

With regard to this clone: A junction boundary mismatches the germline segment, possibly from a read error. The V gene is TRBV2, the J gene TRBJ1-4, with D perhaps TRBD1 (5 bases). The V gene's germline CDR1 is SNHLY and CDR2 FYNNEI. CDR3 length: 16 residues. Here the CDR3 reads CASSEDWSPPGEKLFF. In DNA form, the CDR3 reads TGTGCCAGCAGCGAAGACTGGAGCCCTCCAGGGGAAAAACTGTTTTTT.

V is TRBV2 and J is TRBJ2-5, with 8 bases that match TRBD1. This CDR3 region has 15 residues. The germline gives CDR1 SNHLY, CDR2 FYNNEI. J lost 4 bases, V lost 5 bases, and 9 bases had no gene match. The CDR3: CASSSRDRLIETQYF. The CDR3 coding sequence is TGTGCCAGCAGTTCCCGGGACAGGCTTATAGAGACCCAGTACTTC.

V usage is TRBV10-2 and J usage is TRBJ2-2; D remains unclear. V was clipped by 2 bases and J by 8 bases, with 12 bases between them. This CDR3 is 14 amino acids long. Germline V gene data show CDR1 as WSHSY and CDR2 as SAAADI. DNA of the CDR3: TGCGCCAGCAGTGAGGCCCGAGCTTCTGGGGAGCTGTTTTTT. It translates to CASSEARASGELFF.

The gene calls are TRBV6-5 and TRBJ1-1; maybe TRBD1 (5 bases). This CDR3 has 11 amino acids. Trimming removed 8 bases at V and 11 bases at J, with 15 bases between. Germline CDR1 MNHEY, CDR2 SVGAGI. The CDR3 nucleotides read TGTGCCAGCGCGGACACCCGGGGTGCTTTCTTT. Its translation: CASADTRGAFF.

The chain is built from TRBV27 and TRBJ2-5; 15 bases are shared with TRBD2. Germline V lookup: CDR1 MNHEY, CDR2 SMNVEV (reference sequence). J gave up 3 bases and V 6 bases, and 26 bases lay outside the gene matches. The CDR3 totals 23 residues. In nucleotides, the CDR3 is TGTGCCAGCAGACCTAGGGGTAGAGCTTGGACTAGCGGGGGGGATTGGAGGGAAGAGACCCAGTACTTC. Its protein is CASRPRGRAWTSGGDWREETQYF.